Following are 17 T cell receptor beta chains from one sample sequenced in a study of shared clonotypes between healthy human individuals. Sequenced by immunoSEQ multiplex PCR; TCRdb stores in-frame clones only, minus some. The sample consists of some 2 million clones, 95% of them appearing once. Sequenced sample: naive CD4+ T cells sorted from blood. The sample's subset: CD45RA+ positively selected. Source of these receptors: a man aged 18 to 29 in good health.

The rearrangement uses TRBV5-4 and TRBJ2-5; maybe TRBD1 (5 bases). Germline assignment: CDR1 SGHNT and CDR2 YYREEE (reference sequence). Trimming took 3 bases from V and 5 from J, leaving 26 bases between them. The CDR3 sequence is 18 residues long. CDR3 loop: CASSSLGRAGQFWETQYF. CDR3 DNA: TGTGCCAGCAGCTCACTCGGCCGGGCAGGGCAATTCTGGGAGACCCAGTACTTC.

The V call is TRBV25-1, the J call TRBJ2-1; 14 nucleotides agree with TRBD2. Germline CDR1 reads MGHDK; CDR2 reads SYGVNS. The CDR3 extends over 14 amino acids. J gave up 9 bases and V 8 bases, and 6 bases lay outside the gene matches. The CDR3 sequence: CASGGLAGDGEQFF. CDR3 coding DNA: TGTGCCAGCGGGGGACTAGCGGGAGACGGTGAGCAGTTCTTC. Combining the CDR3 with reference TRBV25-1 and TRBJ2-1 gives the whole variable domain EADIYQTPRYLVIGTGKKITLECSQTMGHDKMYWYQQDPGMELHLIHYSYGVNSTEKGDLSSESTVSRIRTEHFPLTLESARPSHTSQYLCASGGLAGDGEQFFGPGTRLTVL.

This chain joins TRBV14 and TRBJ2-7; 8 positions agree with TRBD1. After removal of 1 base from V and 6 bases from J, the junction contained 5 bases not matched to a gene. CDR3 size: 14 residues. Germline V lookup: CDR1 SGHDN, CDR2 FVKESK. The CDR3 region has the DNA TGTGCCAGCAGCCAAGGGACAGGGAGGCTCGAGCAGTACTTC. It translates to CASSQGTGRLEQYF.

This clone came up once. V usage is TRBV28 and J usage is TRBJ2-1, with 7 bases aligning to TRBD2. The CDR3 is 15 residues long. V lost 4 bases, J lost 1 base, and 4 bases stayed unmatched. CDR1 is MDHEN and CDR2 is SYDVKM in the germline V gene. For the CDR3, the DNA is TGTGCCAGCAGTTCTAGCGGTGAGTCCTACAATGAGCAGTTCTTC. This codes for CASSSSGESYNEQFF.

The rearrangement joins TRBV18 to TRBJ1-5; D not certain. The germline V gene has CDR1 KGHSH and CDR2 LQKENI. V was clipped by 3 bases and J by 3 bases, with 15 bases between them. The CDR3 is 16 residues long. The chain's CDR3 is CASSPTSGVNNQPQHF. The CDR3 bases are TGTGCCAGCTCACCTACCTCCGGGGTGAACAATCAGCCCCAGCATTTT.

The chain links TRBV11-2 to TRBJ1-2; D might be TRBD1 (6 bases). Trimming pared 6 bases from V and 4 bases from J, leaving 18 bases between. The germline gives CDR1 SGHAT, CDR2 FQNNGV. The length of the CDR3 is 15 residues. Here the CDR3 DNA reads TGTGCCAGCAGTTCAACAGGGATTTTAATCTATGGCTACACCTTC. Amino acid sequence: CASSSTGILIYGYTF.

This clone was recorded only once. This rearrangement joins TRBV5-8 to TRBJ2-5; the D is unclear. V was clipped by 0 bases and J by 2 bases, with 11 bases between them. CDR3 length equals 15 residues. Germline lookup yields CDR1 SGHTS and CDR2 YDEGEE. As DNA, the CDR3 is TGTGCCAGCAGCTTGGAAGGGAACCGTCAAGAGACCCAGTACTTC. Residues: CASSLEGNRQETQYF.

The rearrangement joins TRBV19 to TRBJ2-2, with 9 bases matching TRBD2. The germline gives CDR1 LNHDA, CDR2 SQIVND (reference sequence). With V trimmed by 5 bases and J by 4 bases, 5 bases remained unmatched. CDR3 size: 15 residues. CDR3 loop: CASSFSGRRTGELFF. The CDR3 bases are TGTGCCAGTAGTTTTAGCGGGAGACGCACCGGGGAGCTGTTTTTT.

This sequence joins TRBV11-2 and TRBJ1-2; D unresolved. The CDR3 has 12 amino acids. Trimming left V 5 bases short and J 7 bases short, with 11 bases between. The germline gives CDR1 SGHAT, CDR2 FQNNGV. In DNA, the CDR3 is TGTGCCAGCAGCCGGGCGGGGATTGGCTACACCTTC. Translated, it gives CASSRAGIGYTF.

Here the CDR3 DNA reads TGTGCCAGTAGTATTTTCATTGGAGTCGTCGGCGATTCACCCCTCCACTTT. Protein product: CASSIFIGVVGDSPLHF. The chain recombines TRBV19 with TRBJ1-6; D unresolved. The ends were cut back, 3 bases at V and 8 bases at J, with 20 bases in the middle. From germline, CDR1 is LNHDA and CDR2 SQIVND (reference sequence). This CDR3 has 17 amino acids.

This clone showed up just a few times. The rearrangement joins TRBV2 to TRBJ2-5, with D tentatively TRBD1 (5 bases). Germline lookup yields CDR1 SNHLY and CDR2 FYNNEI. Trimming stripped 5 bases from V and 2 bases from J, with 6 bases between. This CDR3 has 12 amino acids. DNA for the CDR3: TGTGCCAGCAGTCGACAGCAAGAGACCCAGTACTTC. Residues: CASSRQQETQYF.

The V call is TRBV10-3, the J call TRBJ2-5; a possible D gene is TRBD2 (6 bases). Germline CDR1 and CDR2: ENHRY and SYGVKD. With 5 bases removed from V and 3 bases from J, the gap between germline ends came to 13 bases. This CDR3 spans 14 amino acids. The CDR3 coding sequence is TGTGCCATCAGTCCAGGGCCTAGCGAAGAGACCCAGTACTTC. Residues: CAISPGPSEETQYF.

The CDR3 DNA is TGTGCCAGCAGCTTAAGAGGGCACGCATCCTACGAGCAGTACTTC. It yields the protein CASSLRGHASYEQYF. The gene calls are TRBV7-6 and TRBJ2-7; D is perhaps TRBD2 (5 bases). The germline V gene encodes CDR1 SGHVS and CDR2 FNYEAQ. The CDR3 totals 15 residues. V shed 2 bases and J shed 1 base, with 12 bases lying between them.

V and J are TRBV9 and TRBJ2-5; 8 nucleotides match TRBD1. The CDR3 is 14 residues long. Germline V gene sequence: CDR1 SGDLS, CDR2 YYNGEE. V lost 2 bases and J lost 4; bases outside the gene matches: 4. As DNA, the CDR3 is TGTGCCAGCAGCGTCTCCACAGGGGGAGAGACCCAGTACTTC. Translation: CASSVSTGGETQYF.

The V gene is TRBV5-4, the J gene TRBJ2-7, with unresolved D. The V gene's germline CDR1 is SGHNT and CDR2 YYREEE (reference sequence). CDR3 length equals 12 residues. V lost 3 bases to trimming and J lost 7 bases, with 11 bases between them. For the CDR3, the DNA is TGTGCCAGCAGCTCCCGCCCTGGAGAGCAGTACTTC. Its protein is CASSSRPGEQYF.

This chain links TRBV5-6 with TRBJ1-6; possible D gene TRBD1, 6 bases. Germline assignment: CDR1 SGHDT and CDR2 YYEEEE. Trimming cost V 5 bases and J 7 bases, with 19 bases left between them. The length of the CDR3 is 16 residues. The CDR3 region is CASRHRDTKKNSPLHF. In DNA form, the CDR3 reads TGTGCCAGCAGGCACCGGGACACAAAGAAAAATTCACCCCTCCACTTT.

The rearrangement joins TRBV5-4 to TRBJ2-7, with 8 bases fitting TRBD1. V was clipped by 3 bases and J by 0 bases; unmatched bases: 5. The CDR3 is 15 residues long. Germline V gene lookup returns CDR1 SGHNT and CDR2 YYREEE (reference sequence). This CDR3 reads CASSSDRESSYEQYF. DNA of the CDR3: TGTGCCAGCAGCTCGGACAGGGAGAGCTCCTACGAGCAGTACTTC.